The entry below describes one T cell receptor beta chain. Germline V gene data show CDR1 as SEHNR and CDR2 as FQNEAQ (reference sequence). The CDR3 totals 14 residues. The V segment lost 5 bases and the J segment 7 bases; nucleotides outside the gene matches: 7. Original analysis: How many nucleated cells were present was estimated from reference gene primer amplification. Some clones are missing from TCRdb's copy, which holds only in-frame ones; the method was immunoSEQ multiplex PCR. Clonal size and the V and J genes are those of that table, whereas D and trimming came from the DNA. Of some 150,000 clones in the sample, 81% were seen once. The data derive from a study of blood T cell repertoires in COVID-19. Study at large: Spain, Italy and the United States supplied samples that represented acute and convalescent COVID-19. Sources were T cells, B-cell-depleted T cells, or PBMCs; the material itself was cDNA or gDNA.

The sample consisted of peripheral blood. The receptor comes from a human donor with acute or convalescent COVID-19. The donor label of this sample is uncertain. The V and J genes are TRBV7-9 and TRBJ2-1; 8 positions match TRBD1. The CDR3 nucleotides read TGTGCCAGCAGCACATGGACAGGGAGGAATGAGCAGTTCTTC. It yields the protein CASSTWTGRNEQFF.